A single sample gave rise to the 23 T cell receptor beta chains below, sequenced in a study of vaccination and CD4 T cells after COVID-19. Treatment denoted: approximately 9-day PBMC culture with coronavirus spike peptide pools or control peptides (ViraFEST assay). These receptors have no identified antigens. Once obtained from cultured CD4+ T cells, the DNA was sequenced using the Oncomine TCR Beta short-read assay. TCRdb independently ran MiXCR on the PCR reads; one entry per CDR3 protein. The data show 15,000 to 20,000 distinct CDR3 sequences, about 50% seen once. Sequencing input: cultured CD4+ T cells from blood. These receptors came from a human donor with COVID-19.

The genes are TRBV6-1 and TRBJ1-6; the D is unclear. The V and J ends lost 7 bases and 0 bases respectively, with 13 bases between them. Germline assignment: CDR1 MNHNS and CDR2 SASEGT. CDR3 length: 16 amino acids. Here the CDR3 reads CASTLGPSSYNSPLHF. Here the CDR3 DNA reads TGTGCCAGCACCCTTGGCCCGAGCTCCTATAATTCACCCCTCCACTTT.

By share, this clonotype ranks as medium-sized. The J gene is TRBJ2-4, the V gene TRBV27; 8 positions agree with TRBD1. Trimming cost V 5 bases and J 1 base; bases outside gene matches: 7. The CDR3 consists of 16 residues. Germline V CDR1 and CDR2: MNHEY, SMNVEV (reference sequence). CDR3 coding DNA: TGTGCCAGCAGTGGGGCCCAGGGGGCGGCCAAAAACATTCAGTACTTC. It translates to CASSGAQGAAKNIQYF.

This chain connects TRBV4-1 to TRBJ1-1; D not resolved. This CDR3 region has 15 residues. The germline gives CDR1 MGHRA, CDR2 YSYEKL. V lost 5 bases to trimming and J lost 4 bases, with 17 bases between them. DNA of the CDR3: TGCGCCAGCAGCGCCCCGCGGGCCCCAGGCACTGAAGCTTTCTTT. This translates into CASSAPRAPGTEAFF.

This clonotype was recorded a few times. This sequence joins TRBV20-1 and TRBJ2-3, with 7 bases matching TRBD2. Germline CDR1 DFQATT, CDR2 SNEGSKA (reference sequence). Losses at the gene ends were 5 bases for V and 1 base for J; bases not matched to a gene: 6. The CDR3 consists of 14 residues. The CDR3 nucleotides are TGCAGTGCTTCTCTGGCGGGGGGCACAGATACGCAGTATTTT. Residues: CSASLAGGTDTQYF.

The chain couples TRBV19 to TRBJ1-2; maybe TRBD1 (5 bases). This CDR3 contains 13 residues. Trimming took 5 bases from V and 4 from J, leaving 11 bases between them. Germline V lookup: CDR1 LNHDA, CDR2 SQIVND (reference sequence). This CDR3 is CASSGDGGYGYTF. Written as DNA, the CDR3 is TGTGCCAGTAGTGGGGACGGGGGCTATGGCTACACCTTC.

Turning to this clonotype: One junction end does not reproduce the germline sequence, and a read error may be involved. CDR3 sequence (DNA): TGTGCCAGCAGCTTGGGGGACACCAACAATAAGCAGTTCTTC. Protein product: CASSLGDTNNKQFF. This chain joins TRBV7-2 and TRBJ2-1, with D possibly matching TRBD1 (6 bases). Germline CDR1 is SGHTA and CDR2 is FQGNSA. CDR3 length: 14 amino acids. Together with reference TRBV7-2 and TRBJ2-1, the CDR3 gives the full variable domain: GAGVSQSPSNKVTEKGKDVELRCDPISGHTALYWYRQSLGQGLEFLIYFQGNSAPDKSGLPSDRFSAERTGGSVSTLTIQRTQQEDSAVYLCASSLGDTNNKQFFGPGTRLTVL.

This chain links TRBV11-1 with TRBJ2-6, with unresolved D. Trimming removed 4 bases from V and 4 bases from J, with 11 bases in between. The CDR3 covers 15 residues. Per the germline V gene, CDR1 is SGHAT and CDR2 is FQDESV (reference sequence). The CDR3 protein is CASSYSGFGANVLTF. CDR3 DNA sequence: TGTGCCAGCAGCTACTCCGGTTTCGGGGCCAACGTCCTGACTTTC.

The chain combines TRBV6-5 with TRBJ1-5; 7 bases fit TRBD1. Trimming removed 4 bases from V and 6 bases from J; junction bases left unmatched: 6. Germline CDR1 is MNHEY and CDR2 is SVGAGI. The CDR3 totals 14 residues. The CDR3 loop reads CASSSTGVGQPQHF. CDR3 DNA: TGTGCCAGCAGTTCCACAGGGGTTGGTCAGCCCCAGCATTTT.

J is TRBJ1-2 and V is TRBV11-1; 7 nucleotides line up with TRBD1. Trimming cost V 5 bases and J 2 bases; bases outside gene matches: 5. CDR3 length equals 14 residues. Germline lookup yields CDR1 SGHAT and CDR2 FQDESV (reference sequence). CDR3 coding DNA: TGTGCCAGCAGCGTCGACAGGGTGAACTATGGCTACACCTTC. The encoded protein is CASSVDRVNYGYTF.

The table lists this clonotype with a few counts. The chain uses TRBV20-1 and TRBJ2-5; maybe TRBD2 (6 bases). Germline assignment: CDR1 DFQATT and CDR2 SNEGSKA (reference sequence). V lost 3 bases and J lost 2, with 16 bases in between. CDR3 size: 15 residues. In nucleotides, the CDR3 is TGCAGTGCTAGTCTCGCGGTGGGAGGACAAGAGACCCAGTACTTC. Encoded protein: CSASLAVGGQETQYF.

This clonotype was detected once. The chain links TRBV20-1 to TRBJ1-4; D might be TRBD1 (6 bases). The V and J ends lost 5 bases and 8 bases respectively, with 21 bases between them. Looked up from germline, CDR1 is DFQATT and CDR2 is SNEGSKA (reference sequence). This CDR3 is built from 15 residues. The CDR3 here is CSAPSTGRGDEKLFF. The CDR3 DNA follows: TGCAGTGCTCCAAGTACGGGCAGGGGAGACGAAAAACTGTTTTTT.

To note about this clonotype: At one boundary the junction diverges from the germline segment, which might be a read error. The rearrangement joins TRBV6-2 or TRBV6-3 to TRBJ2-7, with TRBD1 matching 11 bases. Germline V gene data show CDR1 as MNHEY and CDR2 as SVGEGT. The CDR3 has 18 amino acids. Written as DNA, the CDR3 is TGTGCCAGCAGTCTATCTGGACAGGGGGCGCGACGCTCCCACGAGCAGTACTTC. This sequence encodes CASSLSGQGARRSHEQYF.

The V call is TRBV5-1, the J call TRBJ2-3; 7 nucleotides align to TRBD2. Per germline, CDR1 SGHRS and CDR2 YFSETQ. CDR3 length: 14 residues. The V gene end was trimmed by 9 bases and the J gene end by 1 base; junction bases not matched to a gene: 8. The CDR3 reads CATTVAGGTDTQYF. The CDR3 coding sequence is TGCGCCACCACGGTTGCGGGGGGCACAGATACGCAGTATTTT. The full variable domain, completed using reference TRBV5-1 and TRBJ2-3, is KAGVTQTPRYLIKTRGQQVTLSCSPISGHRSVSWYQQTPGQGLQFLFEYFSETQRNKGNFPGRFSGRQFSNSRSEMNVSTLELGDSALYLCATTVAGGTDTQYFGPGTRLTVL.

The rearrangement links TRBV27 to TRBJ1-2; D is uncertain. Germline V gene lookup returns CDR1 MNHEY and CDR2 SMNVEV (reference sequence). The CDR3 spans 13 residues. The ends were cut back, 3 bases at V and 5 bases at J, with 10 bases in the middle. The CDR3 here is CASSFTISYGYTF. In nucleotides, the CDR3 is TGTGCCAGCAGTTTTACGATATCATATGGCTACACCTTC.

The rearrangement links TRBV7-2 to TRBJ1-2; possible D gene TRBD1, 5 bases. Per germline, CDR1 SGHTA and CDR2 FQGNSA. This CDR3 comprises 15 residues. Trimming pared 0 bases from V and 7 bases from J, leaving 15 bases between. CDR3 protein: CASSLASGAQSGYTF. CDR3 DNA: TGTGCCAGCAGCTTAGCGAGTGGGGCGCAGAGTGGCTACACCTTC.

The chain joins TRBV20-1 to TRBJ2-3, with TRBD1 matching over 10 bases. Trimming at V came to 6 bases and at J to 4 bases, leaving 10 bases not matched to a gene. The CDR3 has 15 amino acids. Per the germline V gene, CDR1 is DFQATT and CDR2 is SNEGSKA (reference sequence). The CDR3 nucleotides read TGCAGTGCCATTGGGACAGGGGTAGGCGCAGATACGCAGTATTTT. It specifies CSAIGTGVGADTQYF.

This clonotype occurred once. The chain couples TRBV20-1 to TRBJ1-1; the match to TRBD1 covers 8 bases. The junction had 10 bases not matched to a gene; V was cut back by 1 base and J by 6 bases. Germline assignment: CDR1 DFQATT and CDR2 SNEGSKA (reference sequence). CDR3 length: 15 residues. CDR3 sequence: CSARVPGQGTAEAFF. DNA of the CDR3: TGCAGTGCTAGAGTCCCAGGACAGGGAACCGCTGAAGCTTTCTTT.

This clonotype was detected a few times. This rearrangement joins TRBV7-8 to TRBJ1-2; D not certain. The CDR3 is 14 amino acids. CDR1 and CDR2 (germline): SGHVS, FQNEAQ. The V and J ends lost 2 bases and 2 bases respectively, with 9 bases between them. In DNA form, the CDR3 reads TGTGCCAGCAGCTTATCAGAGAGAAACTATGGCTACACCTTC. Translated, it gives CASSLSERNYGYTF.

The chain has TRBV20-1 and TRBJ1-2; D ambiguous. Germline CDR1 and CDR2: DFQATT and SNEGSKA (reference sequence). The V end lost 6 bases, the J end lost 1 base, and 15 bases lay between the germline ends. The CDR3 has 14 amino acids. CDR3 region: CSASVDPNNYGYTF. CDR3 bases: TGCAGTGCCAGTGTCGACCCGAATAACTATGGCTACACCTTC.

The V gene is TRBV27, the J gene TRBJ2-7; TRBD2 agrees at 8 bases. This CDR3 is built from 14 residues. Germline trimming cut 6 bases from V and 7 bases from J; bases unmatched to any gene: 11. Germline V gene sequence: CDR1 MNHEY, CDR2 SMNVEV (reference sequence). As DNA, the CDR3 is TGTGCCAGCAGCCACGGGGGGGGCCGAGGGGAGCAGTACTTC. Protein: CASSHGGGRGEQYF.

The chain employs TRBV7-2 and TRBJ2-7; D possibly uses TRBD1 or TRBD2 (5 bases each). Trimming removed 2 bases from V and 1 base from J, with 12 bases in between. Germline V gene lookup returns CDR1 SGHTA and CDR2 FQGNSA. The CDR3 length is 15 residues. CDR3 coding DNA: TGTGCCAGCAGCTTATCAGAGGGGCTGTCCTACGAGCAGTACTTC. Its translation is CASSLSEGLSYEQYF. The entire variable domain, with the rest obtained from reference TRBV7-2 and TRBJ2-7, is as follows: GAGVSQSPSNKVTEKGKDVELRCDPISGHTALYWYRQSLGQGLEFLIYFQGNSAPDKSGLPSDRFSAERTGGSVSTLTIQRTQQEDSAVYLCASSLSEGLSYEQYFGPGTRLTVT.

V gene TRBV12-3 or TRBV12-4 combines with J gene TRBJ1-5; D is uncertain. V was clipped by 5 bases and J by 5 bases, with 16 bases between them. The CDR3 sequence is 15 residues long. The CDR3 DNA reads TGTGCCAGCAGTGAGGGAGGGATCCCCGATCAGCCCCAGCATTTT. It encodes CASSEGGIPDQPQHF.

This clonotype was counted a few times. The chain joins TRBV20-1 to TRBJ1-1; 7 bases match TRBD1. The germline gives CDR1 DFQATT, CDR2 SNEGSKA (reference sequence). This CDR3 spans 17 amino acids. V was pared by 6 bases and J by 0 bases, with 16 bases of the junction left unmatched. CDR3 region: CSAPGGGTARLNTEAFF. The CDR3 DNA reads as TGCAGTGCCCCCGGCGGAGGGACAGCGCGATTGAACACTGAAGCTTTCTTT.